One sample yielded the 5 T cell receptor beta chains listed below, sequenced in a study of cytomegalovirus exposure and HLA in healthy donors. The primer mix had 60 Vbeta and 13 Jbeta primers. Sequencing used immunoSEQ multiplex PCR; TCRdb keeps in-frame clones, though not all of them. The sample comprises 150,000 to 200,000 clones, approximately 80% of which are singletons, and 2.5% to 4% rests with the top ten. Source material: PBMCs. Source of these receptors: a woman between 50 and 59 years old in good health and CMV-seropositive.

This clone was seen just once. The chain carries TRBV18 and TRBJ2-2, with 8 bases identical to TRBD1. CDR1 is KGHSH and CDR2 is LQKENI in the germline V gene. This CDR3 comprises 17 residues. J gave up 4 bases and V 7 bases, and 14 bases lay outside the gene matches. The CDR3 spells CASLRSGTGDITGELFF. CDR3 coding DNA: TGTGCCAGCTTAAGATCCGGGACAGGCGATATCACCGGGGAGCTGTTTTTT.

This chain connects TRBV6-5 to TRBJ1-2; D unresolved. The CDR3 covers 13 residues. Trimming stripped 6 bases from V and 5 bases from J, with 13 bases between. Germline CDR1 reads MNHEY; CDR2 reads SVGAGI. The CDR3 nucleotides read TGTGCCAGCAGCCCTTCCGGGGTTTATGGCTACACCTTC. It translates to CASSPSGVYGYTF.

This clone has just a few counts. The genes are TRBV4-1 and TRBJ2-3; 7 bases match TRBD2. The CDR3 consists of 16 residues. CDR1 and CDR2 from the germline V gene are MGHRA and YSYEKL. Losses at the gene ends were 0 bases for V and 2 bases for J; bases not matched to a gene: 5. CDR3 sequence: CASSQDPSGTTDTQYF. In DNA form, the CDR3 reads TGCGCCAGCAGCCAAGACCCTAGCGGAACCACAGATACGCAGTATTTT.

The chain employs TRBV18 and TRBJ2-3; TRBD1 agrees at 7 bases. The V gene's germline CDR1 is KGHSH and CDR2 LQKENI. The CDR3 spans 15 residues. The V segment lost 3 bases and the J segment 2 bases; nucleotides outside the gene matches: 5. For the CDR3, the DNA is TGTGCCAGCTCACCTCGGACAGGAACCACAGATACGCAGTATTTT. Translating gives CASSPRTGTTDTQYF.

This rearrangement joins TRBV19 to TRBJ1-5; no clear D. CDR3 size: 14 residues. V dropped 6 bases and J dropped 3 bases, with 12 bases sitting between them. In germline, CDR1 is LNHDA, CDR2 SQIVND (reference sequence). CDR3 DNA sequence: TGTGCCAGTAGCCCTCAGGTCTCCAATCAGCCCCAGCATTTT. The encoded protein is CASSPQVSNQPQHF.